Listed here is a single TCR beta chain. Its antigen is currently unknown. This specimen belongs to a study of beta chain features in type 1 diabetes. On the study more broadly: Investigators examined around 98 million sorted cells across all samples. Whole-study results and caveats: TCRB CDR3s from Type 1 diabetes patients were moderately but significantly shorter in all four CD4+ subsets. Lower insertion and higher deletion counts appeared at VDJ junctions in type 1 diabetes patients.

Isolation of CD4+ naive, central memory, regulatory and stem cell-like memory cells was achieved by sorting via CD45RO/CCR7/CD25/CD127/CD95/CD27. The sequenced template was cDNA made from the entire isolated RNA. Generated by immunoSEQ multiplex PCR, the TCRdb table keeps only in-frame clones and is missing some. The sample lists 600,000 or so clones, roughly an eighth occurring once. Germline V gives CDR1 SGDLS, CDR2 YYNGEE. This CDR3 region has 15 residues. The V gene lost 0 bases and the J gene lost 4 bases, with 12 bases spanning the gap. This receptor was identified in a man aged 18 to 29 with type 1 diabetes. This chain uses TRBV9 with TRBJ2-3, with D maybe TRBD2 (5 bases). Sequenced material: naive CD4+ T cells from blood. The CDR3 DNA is TGTGCCAGCAGCGTAGGGACTCACGAGGCAGATACGCAGTATTTT. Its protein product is CASSVGTHEADTQYF.